Below, 6 T cell receptor beta chains from the same sample are listed, as sequenced in a study of CD8+ T cells in alopecia areata. Specified treatment: oral pan-JAK inhibitor, 5-10 mg twice daily. Following extraction, RNA underwent reverse transcription to cDNA, which served as the sequencing template. The assay was immunoSEQ multiplex PCR, and TCRdb's table has in-frame clones only and misses some. The profile shows 87,000 or so clones, about 70% of them singletons. The sample here was CD8+ T cells sorted from blood, taken at approximately week 45, from a patient treated with tofacitinib. The receptors derive from a human donor with alopecia areata.

V is TRBV27 and J is TRBJ2-5; D gene ambiguous. Trimming took off 3 bases at V and 5 bases at J, with 10 bases between the two ends. CDR3 length: 13 residues. The germline gives CDR1 MNHEY, CDR2 SMNVEV (reference sequence). In DNA, the CDR3 is TGTGCCAGCAGTTTGGCATTTGGGGAGACCCAGTACTTC. It codes for CASSLAFGETQYF.

The gene calls are TRBV13 and TRBJ2-2; 11 bases agree with TRBD2. Germline V lookup: CDR1 PRHDT, CDR2 FYEKMQ (reference sequence). The CDR3 is 17 residues long. The J segment lost 4 bases and the V segment lost 5 bases, leaving 9 bases of the junction unmatched. The CDR3 here is CASSLYTSGGTTGELFF. CDR3 sequence (DNA): TGTGCCAGCAGCCTTTACACTAGCGGGGGCACCACCGGGGAGCTGTTTTTT.

In its sample, this clone was seen once. The chain is built from TRBV30 and TRBJ2-5; the D gene is possibly TRBD1 (5 bases). Germline assignment: CDR1 GTSNPN and CDR2 SVGIG (reference sequence). This CDR3 contains 13 residues. The V end lost 0 bases, the J end lost 4 bases, and 9 bases lay between the germline ends. The DNA for the CDR3 is TGTGCCTGGAGTGTAGGACACTCAGAGACCCAGTACTTC. As protein: CAWSVGHSETQYF.

The chain is built from TRBV27 and TRBJ2-5; D is perhaps TRBD1 or TRBD2 (6 bases each). This CDR3 spans 14 amino acids. Trimming stripped 10 bases from V and 4 bases from J, with 19 bases between. The germline gives CDR1 MNHEY, CDR2 SMNVEV (reference sequence). DNA of the CDR3: TGTGCCACCTCACCCGGGGGCCGTGGAGAGACCCAGTACTTC. Translating it yields CATSPGGRGETQYF.

V gene TRBV2 combines with J gene TRBJ2-2, with D perhaps TRBD1 (5 bases). V gave up 5 bases and J gave up 1 base, with 14 bases separating them. The germline CDR1 and CDR2 sequences are SNHLY and FYNNEI. The CDR3 is 16 amino acids. In nucleotides, the CDR3 is TGTGCCAGCAGTTACTCGGCAGGGTGGAACACCGGGGAGCTGTTTTTT. It translates to CASSYSAGWNTGELFF. The full variable domain, with the rest looked up from reference TRBV2 and TRBJ2-2, is EPEVTQTPSHQVTQMGQEVILRCVPISNHLYFYWYRQILGQKVEFLVSFYNNEISEKSEIFDDQFSVERPDGSNFTLKIRSTKLEDSAMYFCASSYSAGWNTGELFFGEGSRLTVL.

V gene TRBV4-3 combines with J gene TRBJ1-3, with 10 bases matching TRBD1. Germline CDR1 and CDR2: LGHNA and YSLEER. The CDR3 contains 18 residues. The J segment lost 0 bases and the V segment lost 0 bases, leaving 5 bases of the junction unmatched. In DNA, the CDR3 is TGCGCCAGCAGCCAAGATGGACAGGGGGAATTCTCTGGAAACACCATATATTTT. This sequence encodes CASSQDGQGEFSGNTIYF.